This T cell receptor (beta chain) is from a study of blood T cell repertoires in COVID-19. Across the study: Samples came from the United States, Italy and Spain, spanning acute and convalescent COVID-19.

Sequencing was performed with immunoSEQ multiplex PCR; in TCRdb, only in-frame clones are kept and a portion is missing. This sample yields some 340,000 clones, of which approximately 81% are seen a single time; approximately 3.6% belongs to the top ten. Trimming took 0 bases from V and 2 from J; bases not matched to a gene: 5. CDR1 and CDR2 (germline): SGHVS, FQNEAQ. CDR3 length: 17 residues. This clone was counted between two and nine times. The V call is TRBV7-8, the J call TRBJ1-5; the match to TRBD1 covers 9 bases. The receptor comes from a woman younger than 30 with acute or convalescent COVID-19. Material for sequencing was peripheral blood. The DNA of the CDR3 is TGTGCCAGCAGCTTAGCGGGGGGACAGGGCGGCAATCAGCCCCAGCATTTT. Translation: CASSLAGGQGGNQPQHF.